This T cell receptor beta chain was sequenced in a study of cytomegalovirus exposure and HLA in healthy donors. General study points: Within an earlier analysis, most TCR beta V segments proved productive either about 87% or about 30% of the time. A classifier reportedly called cytomegalovirus status with high sensitivity and specificity. TRBV6-2, TRBV6-3 and some other V segments were unresolvable in 87-base-pair reads.

Trimming removed 5 bases from V and 2 bases from J, with 15 bases in between. Germline-derived CDR1 and CDR2 are MDHEN and SYDVKM. The CDR3 is 16 amino acids. A remark on this clone: The antigen is unknown.

This PCR relied on a set of 60 Vbeta primers and 13 Jbeta primers. Profiled with immunoSEQ multiplex PCR; TCRdb holds only in-frame clones, not every one. The top ten clones hold more than 1.5% of a sample with some 190,000 clones, more than 75% of them seen once. The sequencing sample was made of PBMCs. This chain uses TRBV28 with TRBJ2-2; a weak D match, TRBD2 (5 bases). The source is a man aged 35 to 55 in good health and CMV-seronegative. Here the CDR3 reads CASSPGSSINTGELFF. The CDR3 nucleotides are TGTGCCAGCAGTCCGGGGTCCTCCATAAACACCGGGGAGCTGTTTTTT.